The 20 T cell receptor beta chains listed next were all sequenced from one sample in a study of T cell responses to AZD1222 COVID-19 vaccine. Libraries were prepared by immunoSEQ multiplex PCR; TCRdb keeps only in-frame clonotypes and omits some of them. This table has some 160,000 clones, under 95% appearing once. Source: peripheral blood, taken 28 days after the second AZD1222 dose. Receptor source: an adult who received the AZD1222 COVID-19 vaccine.

V is TRBV7-9 and J is TRBJ1-4, with TRBD1 identical over 10 bases. J was trimmed by 0 bases and V by 2 bases; bases with no gene match: 3. This CDR3 is built from 17 residues. The germline gives CDR1 SEHNR, CDR2 FQNEAQ (reference sequence). The CDR3 DNA reads TGTGCCAGCAGCTTACCGGGACAGGGGTCAACTAATGAAAAACTGTTTTTT. Translated, it gives CASSLPGQGSTNEKLFF. The variable domain in full, completed from reference TRBV7-9 and TRBJ1-4, reads DTGVSQNPRHKITKRGQNVTFRCDPISEHNRLYWYRQTLGQGPEFLTYFQNEAQLEKSRLLSDRFSAERPKGSFSTLEIQRTEQGDSAMYLCASSLPGQGSTNEKLFFGSGTQLSVL.

The chain joins TRBV9 to TRBJ1-1, with 8 bases aligning to TRBD1. Losses at the gene ends were 0 bases for V and 5 bases for J; bases not matched to a gene: 0. CDR3 length: 13 amino acids. CDR1 is SGDLS and CDR2 is YYNGEE in the germline V gene. The DNA of the CDR3 is TGTGCCAGCAGCGTAGGGGACAGGACTGAAGCTTTCTTT. Amino acids: CASSVGDRTEAFF.

J is TRBJ1-5 and V is TRBV7-9; D unresolved. The V end was cut by 5 bases, the J end by 0 bases, with 5 bases between. The CDR3 has 13 residues. Germline V gene lookup returns CDR1 SEHNR and CDR2 FQNEAQ (reference sequence). The CDR3 sequence is CASSRYSNQPQHF. CDR3 sequence (DNA): TGTGCCAGCAGCAGATATAGCAATCAGCCCCAGCATTTT.

This clone was counted once. The chain carries TRBV4-1 and TRBJ2-7; TRBD2 agrees at 7 bases. Germline V gene lookup returns CDR1 MGHRA and CDR2 YSYEKL. After removal of 1 base from V and 4 bases from J, the junction contained 7 bases not matched to a gene. There are 15 residues in the CDR3. The CDR3 nucleotides read TGCGCCAGCAGCCAAGCCCAGCGGGATTTATACGAGCAGTACTTC. Translating it yields CASSQAQRDLYEQYF.

V and J are TRBV25-1 and TRBJ1-2; 8 nucleotides align to TRBD1. Trimming at V came to 2 bases and at J to 4 bases, leaving 3 bases not matched to a gene. This CDR3 has 14 residues. In germline, CDR1 is MGHDK, CDR2 SYGVNS. CDR3 DNA: TGTGCCAGCAGTGAACAGGGGGCGTCCTATGGCTACACCTTC. This codes for CASSEQGASYGYTF.

The chain links TRBV11-3 to TRBJ1-2, with a weak D call TRBD1 (6 bases). V lost 2 bases, J lost 6 bases, and 13 bases lay in between. The CDR3 contains 14 residues. Germline CDR1 is SGHNT and CDR2 is YENEEA. Here the CDR3 reads CASSLWGTRNGYTF. The CDR3 DNA is TGTGCCAGCAGCTTATGGGGGACAAGGAATGGCTACACCTTC.

The genes are TRBV5-1 and TRBJ1-6, with 8 bases aligning to TRBD1. Germline loops: CDR1 SGHRS, CDR2 YFSETQ. V was clipped by 0 bases and J by 7 bases; unmatched bases: 9. CDR3 length equals 17 residues. The CDR3 loop reads CASSLGSVRTGNSPLHF. The CDR3 nucleotides are TGCGCCAGCAGCTTGGGATCCGTCCGGACAGGGAATTCACCCCTCCACTTT.

CDR3 in amino acids: CSAVYNEQFF. The CDR3 DNA is TGCAGTGCCGTCTACAATGAGCAGTTCTTC. The chain uses TRBV20-1 and TRBJ2-1; D not certain. This CDR3 is built from 10 residues. V was cut by 6 bases and J by 3 bases, with 3 bases left in between. Germline V gene sequence: CDR1 DFQATT, CDR2 SNEGSKA (reference sequence).

The gene calls are TRBV3-1 (or the pseudogene TRBV3-2) and TRBJ1-2; D is unresolved. The CDR3 has 15 residues. Per germline, CDR1 LGHDT and CDR2 YNNKEL (reference sequence). V was clipped by 4 bases and J by 3 bases, with 15 bases between them. CDR3 DNA sequence: TGTGCCAGCAGCCCCCTCGATCCCGGGGACTATGGCTACACCTTC. This sequence encodes CASSPLDPGDYGYTF.

The chain joins TRBV11-2 to TRBJ1-1, with unresolved D. V gave up 5 bases and J gave up 4 bases, with 17 bases separating them. CDR3 length: 15 residues. Per germline, CDR1 SGHAT and CDR2 FQNNGV. CDR3 DNA: TGTGCCAGCAGCAAAGGAGTGGTGGGCAGCACTGAAGCTTTCTTT. The encoded protein is CASSKGVVGSTEAFF.

The chain combines TRBV16 with TRBJ1-1; D gene unclear. V gave up 2 bases and J gave up 3 bases, with 10 bases separating them. Germline V gives CDR1 KGHSY, CDR2 FQNENV. The CDR3 length is 14 residues. The CDR3 nucleotides read TGTGCCAGCAGCCAACGGGTATGGGACACTGAAGCTTTCTTT. Residues: CASSQRVWDTEAFF.

This chain connects TRBV5-4 to TRBJ2-5; D ambiguous. The V end lost 4 bases, the J end lost 5 bases, and 12 bases lay between the germline ends. This CDR3 spans 13 amino acids. CDR1 and CDR2 from the germline V gene are SGHNT and YYREEE (reference sequence). CDR3 residues: CASSLRTRETQYF. The CDR3 DNA reads as TGTGCCAGCAGCCTCAGGACGCGGGAGACCCAGTACTTC. The variable domain in full, with the rest retrieved from reference TRBV5-4 and TRBJ2-5, is ETGVTQSPTHLIKTRGQQVTLRCSSQSGHNTVSWYQQALGQGPQFIFQYYREEENGRGNFPPRFSGLQFPNYSSELNVNALELDDSALYLCASSLRTRETQYFGPGTRLLVL.

The chain employs TRBV7-8 and TRBJ2-4; 7 bases line up with TRBD1. The germline V gene encodes CDR1 SGHVS and CDR2 FQNEAQ. The CDR3 consists of 16 residues. With 5 bases clipped from V and 0 bases from J, the junction kept 7 bases outside the gene matches. The CDR3 region has the DNA TGTGCCAGCAGCGCGCGACAGGGACCAGCCAAAAACATTCAGTACTTC. Its translation is CASSARQGPAKNIQYF.

V and J are TRBV2 and TRBJ2-1; 10 bases are a match to TRBD1. The CDR3 covers 15 residues. V shed 3 bases, J shed 6 bases, and the junction held 5 bases outside the gene matches. Per germline, CDR1 SNHLY and CDR2 FYNNEI. The CDR3 here is CASSDDRGQGNEQFF. The CDR3 region has the DNA TGTGCCAGCAGTGACGACAGGGGGCAAGGCAATGAGCAGTTCTTC.

This chain joins TRBV19 and TRBJ1-1, with TRBD1 matching over 9 bases. Per the germline V gene, CDR1 is LNHDA and CDR2 is SQIVND (reference sequence). This CDR3 comprises 16 residues. With V trimmed by 5 bases and J by 1 base, 8 bases remained unmatched. CDR3 in amino acids: CASSHSPGQGNTEAFF. As DNA, the CDR3 is TGTGCCAGTAGTCATAGCCCGGGACAGGGGAACACTGAAGCTTTCTTT.

The J gene is TRBJ1-5, the V gene TRBV19; D gene uncertain. The CDR3 consists of 16 residues. V lost 5 bases, J lost 4 bases, and 18 bases lay in between. The germline V gene encodes CDR1 LNHDA and CDR2 SQIVND (reference sequence). The CDR3 reads CASSPLTEGRNQPQHF. CDR3 bases: TGTGCCAGTAGTCCCCTGACGGAGGGCCGGAATCAGCCCCAGCATTTT.

The rearrangement uses TRBV6-5 and TRBJ1-1, with D possibly TRBD1 on 5 matching bases. CDR1 is MNHEY, CDR2 SVGAGI, per germline. This CDR3 is 14 amino acids long. V lost 6 bases, J lost 4 bases, and 15 bases lay in between. As DNA, the CDR3 is TGTGCCAGCAGCCACCCGGGGCTCGGCACTGAAGCTTTCTTT. Protein product: CASSHPGLGTEAFF.

The chain uses TRBV23-1 and TRBJ2-7; D perhaps matches TRBD1 (6 bases). TRBV23-1 is placed among ORFs of uncertain function. The V gene lost 2 bases and the J gene lost 0 bases, with 8 bases spanning the gap. This CDR3 comprises 14 residues. The CDR3 region has the DNA TGCGCCAGCAGTCAAGGACAGAGCTCCTACGAGCAGTACTTC. Protein sequence: CASSQGQSSYEQYF.

In DNA, the CDR3 is TGTGCCAGCAGCTCTGTTATCGATTCACCCCTCCACTTT. It yields the protein CASSSVIDSPLHF. The chain has TRBV7-2 and TRBJ1-6; D is ambiguous. Germline V gene sequence: CDR1 SGHTA, CDR2 FQGNSA. This CDR3 spans 13 amino acids. V lost 4 bases to trimming and J lost 8 bases, with 9 bases between them. The complete variable domain, with remaining parts taken from reference TRBV7-2 and TRBJ1-6, reads GAGVSQSPSNKVTEKGKDVELRCDPISGHTALYWYRQSLGQGLEFLIYFQGNSAPDKSGLPSDRFSAERTGGSVSTLTIQRTQQEDSAVYLCASSSVIDSPLHFGNGTRLTVT.

V and J are TRBV5-1 and TRBJ1-1, with D possibly matching TRBD1 (5 bases). Trimming stripped 4 bases from V and 1 base from J, with 11 bases between. Germline V lookup: CDR1 SGHRS, CDR2 YFSETQ. The CDR3 has 14 amino acids. CDR3: CASSPGHGNTEAFF. Here the CDR3 DNA reads TGCGCCAGCAGCCCAGGACACGGGAACACTGAAGCTTTCTTT.